The subject of this entry is one T cell receptor (beta chain). The CDR3 runs 16 residues. Germline V lookup: CDR1 LNHDA, CDR2 SQIVND (reference sequence). V was clipped by 10 bases and J by 0 bases; unmatched bases: 9. This record comes from a study of blood T cell repertoires in COVID-19. Study at large: Sites in the United States, Italy and Spain provided acute and convalescent COVID-19 samples.

Authors' analysis steps: Scientists estimated how many nucleated cells there were by amplifying reference gene primers. The table came from immunoSEQ multiplex PCR; TCRdb's copy has only in-frame clones and leaves some out. V and J calls and clone size come straight from that table; D and trimming were deduced from the DNA. Seen here are some 250,000 clones, about nine tenths observed once, and the top ten hold 0.95% to 1.5%. The study drew participants aged about 18 to 89 years from 24 US areas. The TCR was taken from a human donor in a cohort exposed to, infected with or recovered from COVID-19 (not recorded which). The donor label of this sample is uncertain. Sequencing was carried out using PBMCs or T cells enriched from blood (not recorded which). The J gene is TRBJ1-5, the V gene TRBV19; 10 positions match TRBD1. CDR3 in DNA: TGTGCCACCACGGGACAGGGGTTTTATAGCAATCAGCCCCAGCATTTT. Translating it yields CATTGQGFYSNQPQHF.